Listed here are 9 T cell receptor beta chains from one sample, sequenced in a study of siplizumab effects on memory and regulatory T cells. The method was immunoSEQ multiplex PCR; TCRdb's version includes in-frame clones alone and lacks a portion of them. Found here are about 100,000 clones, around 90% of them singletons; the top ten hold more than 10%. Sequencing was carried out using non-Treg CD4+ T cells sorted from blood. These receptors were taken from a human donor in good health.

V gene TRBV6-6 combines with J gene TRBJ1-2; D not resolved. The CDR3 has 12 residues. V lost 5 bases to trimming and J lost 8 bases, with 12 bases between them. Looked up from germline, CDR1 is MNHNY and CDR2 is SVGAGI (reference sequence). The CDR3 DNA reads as TGTGCCAGCAGTCGTATTGCGGAGGGCTACACCTTC. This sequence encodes CASSRIAEGYTF.

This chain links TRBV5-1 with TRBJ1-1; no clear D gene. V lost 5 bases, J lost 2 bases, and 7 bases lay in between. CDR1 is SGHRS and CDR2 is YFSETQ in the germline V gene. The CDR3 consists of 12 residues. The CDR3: CASRSDNTEAFF. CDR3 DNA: TGCGCCAGCAGATCGGATAACACTGAAGCTTTCTTT.

CDR3 region: CASTIGLNEKLFF. The CDR3 bases are TGTGCCAGCACCATCGGCCTGAATGAAAAACTGTTTTTT. The chain has TRBV2 and TRBJ1-4; D call uncertain. V shed 7 bases and J shed 5 bases, with 11 bases lying between them. The CDR3 sequence is 13 residues long. The germline V gene encodes CDR1 SNHLY and CDR2 FYNNEI.

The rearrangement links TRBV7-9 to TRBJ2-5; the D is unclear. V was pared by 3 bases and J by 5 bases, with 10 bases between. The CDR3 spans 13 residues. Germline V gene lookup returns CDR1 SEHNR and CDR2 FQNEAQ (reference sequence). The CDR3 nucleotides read TGTGCCAGCAGCTTGGCCAGTGCGGAGACCCAGTACTTC. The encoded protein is CASSLASAETQYF.

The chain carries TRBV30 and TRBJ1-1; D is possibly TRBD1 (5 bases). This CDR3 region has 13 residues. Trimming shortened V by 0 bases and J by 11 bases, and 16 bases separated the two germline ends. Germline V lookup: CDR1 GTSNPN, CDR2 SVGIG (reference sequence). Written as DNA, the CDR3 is TGTGCCTGGAGTGTAACGCTGAGGGGATGGGCTTTCTTT. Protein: CAWSVTLRGWAFF.

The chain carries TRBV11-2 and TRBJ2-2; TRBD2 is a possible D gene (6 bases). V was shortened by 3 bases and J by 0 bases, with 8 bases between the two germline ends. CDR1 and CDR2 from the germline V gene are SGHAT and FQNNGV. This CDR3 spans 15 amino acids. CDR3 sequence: CASSLGGSNTGELFF. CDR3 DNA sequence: TGTGCCAGCAGCTTGGGGGGTTCGAACACCGGGGAGCTGTTTTTT.

CDR3 loop: CASSMGTRTYNEQFF. For the CDR3, the DNA is TGTGCCAGCAGCATGGGGACTAGAACCTACAATGAGCAGTTCTTC. The rearrangement uses TRBV21-1 and TRBJ2-1; the tabulated D call, TRBD2, remains unverified against the DNA. TRBV21-1 is a pseudogene segment. CDR3 length: 15 amino acids.

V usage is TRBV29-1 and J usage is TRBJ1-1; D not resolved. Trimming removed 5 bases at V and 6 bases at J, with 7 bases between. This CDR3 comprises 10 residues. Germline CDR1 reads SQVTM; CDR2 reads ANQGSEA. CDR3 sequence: CSVKKAEAFF. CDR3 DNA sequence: TGCAGCGTTAAAAAGGCTGAAGCTTTCTTT.

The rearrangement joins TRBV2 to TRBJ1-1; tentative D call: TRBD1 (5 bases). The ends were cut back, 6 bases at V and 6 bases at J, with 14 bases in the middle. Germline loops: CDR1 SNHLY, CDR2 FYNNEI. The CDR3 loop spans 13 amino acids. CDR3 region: CASRKTALPEAFF. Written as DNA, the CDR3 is TGTGCCAGCAGAAAGACAGCCCTACCTGAAGCTTTCTTT.